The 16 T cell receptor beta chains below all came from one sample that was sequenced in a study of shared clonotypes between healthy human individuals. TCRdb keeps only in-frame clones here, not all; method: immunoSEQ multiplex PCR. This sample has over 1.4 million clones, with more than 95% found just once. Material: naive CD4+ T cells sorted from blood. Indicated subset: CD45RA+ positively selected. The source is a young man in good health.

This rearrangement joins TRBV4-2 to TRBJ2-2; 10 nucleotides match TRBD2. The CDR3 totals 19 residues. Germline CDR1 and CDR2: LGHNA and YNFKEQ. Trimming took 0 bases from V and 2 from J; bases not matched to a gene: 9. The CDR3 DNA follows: TGTGCCAGCAGCCAAGATCCGAGGCTAGCGGGAGCAAACACCGGGGAGCTGTTTTTT. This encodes CASSQDPRLAGANTGELFF.

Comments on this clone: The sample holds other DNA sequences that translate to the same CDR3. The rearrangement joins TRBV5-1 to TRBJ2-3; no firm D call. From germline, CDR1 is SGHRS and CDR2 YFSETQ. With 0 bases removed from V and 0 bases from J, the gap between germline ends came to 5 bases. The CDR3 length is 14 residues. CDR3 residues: CASSLGQSTDTQYF. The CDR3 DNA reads TGCGCCAGCAGCTTGGGACAAAGCACAGATACGCAGTATTTT.

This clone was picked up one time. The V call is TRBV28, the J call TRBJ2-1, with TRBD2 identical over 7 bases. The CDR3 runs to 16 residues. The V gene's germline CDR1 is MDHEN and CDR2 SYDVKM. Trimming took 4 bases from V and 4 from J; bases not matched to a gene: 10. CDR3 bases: TGTGCCAGCAGTTCCTTACTAAGCGGGGCTTACAATGAGCAGTTCTTC. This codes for CASSSLLSGAYNEQFF.

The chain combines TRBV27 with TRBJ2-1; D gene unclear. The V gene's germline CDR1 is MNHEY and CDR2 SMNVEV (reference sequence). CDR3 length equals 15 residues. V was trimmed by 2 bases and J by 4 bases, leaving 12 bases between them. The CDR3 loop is CASSLKWLVYNEQFF. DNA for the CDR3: TGTGCCAGCAGTTTAAAATGGCTTGTTTACAATGAGCAGTTCTTC.

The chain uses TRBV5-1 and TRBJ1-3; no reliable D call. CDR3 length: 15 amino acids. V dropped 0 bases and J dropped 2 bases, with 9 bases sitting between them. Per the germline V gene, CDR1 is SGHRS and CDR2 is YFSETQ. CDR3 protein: CASSLGRTTGNTIYF. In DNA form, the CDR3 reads TGCGCCAGCAGCTTGGGGCGAACGACTGGAAACACCATATATTTT.

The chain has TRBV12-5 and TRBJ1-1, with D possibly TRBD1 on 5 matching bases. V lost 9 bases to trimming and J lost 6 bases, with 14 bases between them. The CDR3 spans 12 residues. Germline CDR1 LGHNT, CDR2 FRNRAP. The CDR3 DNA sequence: TGTGCTAGGCCCCAGGGTACCCCTGAAGCTTTCTTT. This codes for CARPQGTPEAFF. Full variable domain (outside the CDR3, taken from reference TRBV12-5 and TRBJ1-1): DARVTQTPRHKVTEMGQEVTMRCQPILGHNTVFWYRQTMMQGLELLAYFRNRAPLDDSGMPKDRFSAEMPDATLATLKIQPSEPRDSAVYFCARPQGTPEAFFGQGTRLTVV.

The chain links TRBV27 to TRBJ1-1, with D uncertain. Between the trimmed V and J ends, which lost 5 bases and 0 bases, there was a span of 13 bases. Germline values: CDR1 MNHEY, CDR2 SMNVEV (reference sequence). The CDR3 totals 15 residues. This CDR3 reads CASSLRIPLNTEAFF. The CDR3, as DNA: TGTGCCAGCAGTCTAAGGATACCATTGAACACTGAAGCTTTCTTT.

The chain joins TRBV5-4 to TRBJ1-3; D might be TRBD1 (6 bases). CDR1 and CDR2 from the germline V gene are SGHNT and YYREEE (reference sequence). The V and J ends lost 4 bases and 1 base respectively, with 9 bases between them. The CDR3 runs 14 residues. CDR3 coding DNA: TGTGCCAGCAGCCAACAGGGTTCTGGAAACACCATATATTTT. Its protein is CASSQQGSGNTIYF.

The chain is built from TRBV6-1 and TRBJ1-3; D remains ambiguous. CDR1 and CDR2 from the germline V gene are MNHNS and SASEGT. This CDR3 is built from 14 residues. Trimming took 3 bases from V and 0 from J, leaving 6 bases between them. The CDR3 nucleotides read TGTGCCAGCAGTGATAGGTTCTCTGGAAACACCATATATTTT. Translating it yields CASSDRFSGNTIYF.

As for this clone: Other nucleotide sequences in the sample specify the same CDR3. The CDR3 DNA is TGTGCCAGCTCACCCGGGGGCCGGGAGACCCAGTACTTC. Its translation: CASSPGGRETQYF. This rearrangement joins TRBV18 to TRBJ2-5; D could derive from TRBD1 or TRBD2 (6 bases each). Between the trimmed V and J ends, which lost 3 bases and 5 bases, there was a span of 10 bases. This CDR3 has 13 residues. The germline CDR1 and CDR2 sequences are KGHSH and LQKENI.

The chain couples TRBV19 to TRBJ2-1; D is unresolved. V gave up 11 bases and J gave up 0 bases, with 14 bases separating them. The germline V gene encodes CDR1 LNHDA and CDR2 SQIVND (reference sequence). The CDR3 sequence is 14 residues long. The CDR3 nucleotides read TGTGCCTCGAATAAACAGAACTCCTACAATGAGCAGTTCTTC. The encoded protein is CASNKQNSYNEQFF. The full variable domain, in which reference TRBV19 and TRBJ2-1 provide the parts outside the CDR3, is DGGITQSPKYLFRKEGQNVTLSCEQNLNHDAMYWYRQDPGQGLRLIYYSQIVNDFQKGDIAEGYSVSREKKESFPLTVTSAQKNPTAFYLCASNKQNSYNEQFFGPGTRLTVL.

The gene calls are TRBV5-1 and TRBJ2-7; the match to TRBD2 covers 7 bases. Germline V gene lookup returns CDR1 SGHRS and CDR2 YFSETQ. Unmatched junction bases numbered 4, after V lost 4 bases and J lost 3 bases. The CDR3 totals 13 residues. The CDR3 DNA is TGCGCCAGCAGCGCCGGACTAGACTACGAGCAGTACTTC. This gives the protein CASSAGLDYEQYF.

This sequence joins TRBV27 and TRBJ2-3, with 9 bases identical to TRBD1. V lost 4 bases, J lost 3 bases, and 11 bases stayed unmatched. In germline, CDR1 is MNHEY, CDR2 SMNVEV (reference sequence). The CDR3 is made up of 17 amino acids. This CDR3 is CASSSGTGISGTDTQYF. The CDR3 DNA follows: TGTGCCAGCAGTTCTGGGACAGGGATTTCTGGGACAGATACGCAGTATTTT.

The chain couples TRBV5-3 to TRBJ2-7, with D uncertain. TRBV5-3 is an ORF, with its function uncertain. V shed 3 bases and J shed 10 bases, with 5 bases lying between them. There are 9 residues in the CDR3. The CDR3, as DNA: TGTGCCAGAAGCTCCCGTCAGTACTTC. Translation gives CARSSRQYF.

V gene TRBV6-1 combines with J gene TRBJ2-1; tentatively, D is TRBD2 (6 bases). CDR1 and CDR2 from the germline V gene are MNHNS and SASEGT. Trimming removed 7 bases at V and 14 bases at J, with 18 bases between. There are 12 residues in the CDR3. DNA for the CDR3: TGTGCCAGCACAGAGAACCGGGACTCAAAGTTCTTC. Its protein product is CASTENRDSKFF.

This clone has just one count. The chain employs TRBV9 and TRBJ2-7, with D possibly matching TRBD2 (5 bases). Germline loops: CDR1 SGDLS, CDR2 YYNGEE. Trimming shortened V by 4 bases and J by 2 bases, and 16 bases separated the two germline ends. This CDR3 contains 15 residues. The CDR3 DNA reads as TGTGCCAGCAGCCCCCGGGAAGATTGGACCTACGAGCAGTACTTC. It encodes CASSPREDWTYEQYF.